This T cell receptor beta chain was recorded in a study of blood T cell repertoires in COVID-19. Study in general: Specimens from acute and convalescent COVID-19 originated in the United States, Italy and Spain. The analysed material was cDNA or gDNA that came from T cells, B-cell-depleted T cells, or PBMCs.

As processed by the authors: Reference gene primer amplification in the assay estimated nucleated cell counts. Generated by immunoSEQ multiplex PCR, the TCRdb table keeps only in-frame clones and is missing some. V, J and clone size are taken as reported in that table, and D and trimming were inferred from the DNA itself. The table includes more than 200,000 clones, about 86% detected once. The source is a man aged 45-65 years with active or convalescent COVID-19. Input material: peripheral blood.

CDR3: CASSLDLEAPSNTEAFF. CDR3 in DNA: TGTGCCAGCAGTTTAGATTTGGAGGCCCCCTCGAACACTGAAGCTTTCTTT. The rearrangement links TRBV28 to TRBJ1-1; D gene unclear. The V gene lost 2 bases and the J gene lost 1 base, with 17 bases spanning the gap. This CDR3 has 17 amino acids. Germline lookup yields CDR1 MDHEN and CDR2 SYDVKM.